The T cell receptor (beta chain) described here comes from a study of prognosis after radiotherapy for stage I lung cancer. Genomic DNA was subjected to two-round multiplex PCR for amplification of TCR beta CDR3. For every TRBV and TRBJ gene, a specific primer was used in first-round PCR. TCRdb processed the multiplex PCR reads anew with MiXCR; each CDR3 protein has one entry. There are fewer than 25,000 distinct CDR3 sequences in the sample; 35% to 45% occur only once, and approximately 50% lies in the top ten. The germline gives CDR1 MDHEN, CDR2 SYDVKM. This CDR3 contains 15 residues. The V gene end was trimmed by 5 bases and the J gene end by 3 bases; junction bases not matched to a gene: 5. The table lists this clonotype with many counts.

This clonotype was sampled from a donor over 45 with non-small cell lung cancer. The starting material was PBMCs, obtained before or after stereotactic body radiation therapy (not recorded which). V is TRBV28 and J is TRBJ2-3, with 10 bases identical to TRBD2. The CDR3 loop is CASSLGTSVTDTQYF. For the CDR3, the DNA is TGTGCCAGCAGTCTTGGGACTAGCGTAACAGATACGCAGTATTTT.